This T cell receptor (beta chain) came from a study of cytomegalovirus exposure and HLA in healthy donors. About this clone itself: Its antigen remains unidentified.

The V and J ends lost 5 bases and 2 bases respectively, with 16 bases between them. CDR3 size: 16 residues. Healthy bone marrow donors supplied every sample. Findings of the study overall: An assumption of roughly uniform sequencing depth across donors underlay the presence/absence analyses.

PCR was performed using 60 Vbeta and 13 Jbeta primers. Assay: immunoSEQ multiplex PCR; the TCRdb copy retains only in-frame clones and omits some. The table shows about 130,000 clones, with more than 75% occurring only once. V gene TRBV6-7 combines with J gene TRBJ2-1, with D uncertain. TRBV6-7 is classed as an ORF, of uncertain function. Sequencing was performed on PBMCs. The source of this sequence is a man aged 40-55 years in good health and CMV-seronegative. CDR3 in amino acids: CASSPPVVAAYNEQFF. The CDR3 DNA sequence: TGTGCCAGCAGTCCCCCGGTAGTTGCGGCCTACAATGAGCAGTTCTTC.